This passage covers 21 T cell receptor beta chains from one sample sequenced in a study of T cell changes during pregnancy in multiple sclerosis. Produced via immunoSEQ multiplex PCR; TCRdb's table is partial and in-frame only. Of just over 55,000 clones in the sample, around 90% were seen once. The sample here was peripheral blood, taken after pregnancy. These receptors were collected from a female donor in good health, enrolled as a control in a pregnancy study.

This clone appeared a single time. This rearrangement joins TRBV5-4 to TRBJ2-7, with a weak D call TRBD1 (6 bases). V lost 4 bases and J lost 6, with 11 bases in between. Germline V gene data show CDR1 as SGHNT and CDR2 as YYREEE (reference sequence). The CDR3 has 12 residues. The DNA of the CDR3 is TGTGCCAGCAGCCAACAGGGCAGCGAGCAGTACTTC. As protein: CASSQQGSEQYF.

The chain couples TRBV28 to TRBJ2-2; D possibly corresponds to TRBD2 (5 bases). This CDR3 has 16 residues. CDR1 MDHEN and CDR2 SYDVKM come from the germline V gene. V was shortened by 7 bases and J by 3 bases, with 18 bases between the two germline ends. CDR3 in DNA: TGTGCCAGCACCCTGAGGAGGAGGCCGGACACCGGGGAGCTGTTTTTT. It translates to CASTLRRRPDTGELFF.

This clone was detected only once. The chain is built from TRBV10-3 and TRBJ2-7, with D possibly TRBD1 on 8 matching bases. Per germline, CDR1 ENHRY and CDR2 SYGVKD. The CDR3 is 13 residues long. Trimming took off 9 bases at V and 7 bases at J, with 19 bases between the two ends. The CDR3, as DNA: TGTGCCATAGGACAGGGAGGGAACCTTGAGCAGTACTTC. Protein: CAIGQGGNLEQYF.

The CDR3 DNA reads TGTGCCATCAGTGACCGGGGAGGAGGGGATGAGCAGTTCTTC. This encodes CAISDRGGGDEQFF. This chain links TRBV10-3 with TRBJ2-1; possible D gene TRBD2, 6 bases. Deletions cut 3 bases from V and 8 bases from J, with 14 bases between. The CDR3 totals 14 residues. Germline V gene data show CDR1 as ENHRY and CDR2 as SYGVKD.

The chain joins TRBV6-5 to TRBJ1-5; no clear D gene. Germline assignment: CDR1 MNHEY and CDR2 SVGAGI. V was cut by 0 bases and J by 2 bases, with 8 bases left in between. The length of the CDR3 is 15 residues. CDR3 in DNA: TGTGCCAGCAGTTACTCGATCGGGGGCAATCAGCCCCAGCATTTT. It encodes CASSYSIGGNQPQHF.

The rearrangement links TRBV9 to TRBJ2-3; D is possibly TRBD1 (6 bases). Germline CDR1 reads SGDLS; CDR2 reads YYNGEE. Between the trimmed V and J ends, which lost 7 bases and 6 bases, there was a span of 12 bases. This CDR3 has 12 residues. The CDR3 nucleotides read TGTGCCAGCTCGATCCAGGGGGATACGCAGTATTTT. Translating it yields CASSIQGDTQYF.

The DNA for the CDR3 is TGTGCCAGCAGTGAGGAGTCTCGGCTACAAAGTCGGGCCAACGTCCTGACTTTC. Its protein product is CASSEESRLQSRANVLTF. The chain joins TRBV27 to TRBJ2-6; D remains ambiguous. CDR1 is MNHEY, CDR2 SMNVEV, per germline (reference sequence). V lost 5 bases, J lost 5 bases, and 22 bases lay in between. The CDR3 is 18 residues long.

The V call is TRBV19, the J call TRBJ2-5; 10 bases are a match to TRBD2. Germline CDR1 reads LNHDA; CDR2 reads SQIVND (reference sequence). V lost 5 bases, J lost 4 bases, and 10 bases stayed unmatched. CDR3 length: 16 residues. CDR3 nucleotides: TGTGCCAGTAGTTGGTCTAGCGGGAGAGGTAGAGAGACCCAGTACTTC. Translation gives CASSWSSGRGRETQYF.

The chain employs TRBV4-1 and TRBJ2-1; 7 bases map to TRBD1. The CDR3 runs 16 residues. CDR1 MGHRA and CDR2 YSYEKL come from the germline V gene. Trimming at V came to 1 base and at J to 4 bases, leaving 7 bases not matched to a gene. In DNA form, the CDR3 reads TGCGCCAGCAGCCAAGGGGACAGCAGGCCATACAATGAGCAGTTCTTC. Translation gives CASSQGDSRPYNEQFF.

This sequence joins TRBV4-2 and TRBJ1-2, with 8 bases aligning to TRBD1. CDR3 size: 15 residues. Trimming at V came to 6 bases and at J to 2 bases, leaving 8 bases not matched to a gene. CDR1 and CDR2 (germline): LGHNA, YNFKEQ. CDR3 DNA: TGTGCCAGCAGTCCCCGCCAGGGGGCCAACTATGGCTACACCTTC. It is translated as CASSPRQGANYGYTF.

The V and J genes are TRBV6-5 and TRBJ1-4, with D uncertain. Germline CDR1 is MNHEY and CDR2 is SVGAGI. Trimming stripped 8 bases from V and 2 bases from J, with 15 bases between. This CDR3 region has 15 residues. CDR3 sequence (DNA): TGTGCCAGCGCCACCGTTGAGCGCACTAATGAAAAACTGTTTTTT. Its translation: CASATVERTNEKLFF.

The rearrangement uses TRBV5-4 and TRBJ1-4; TRBD1 is a possible D gene (5 bases). The V gene lost 10 bases and the J gene lost 5 bases, with 12 bases spanning the gap. The CDR3 is made up of 12 amino acids. Germline CDR1 is SGHNT and CDR2 is YYREEE (reference sequence). The CDR3 protein is CASGGVNEKLFF. CDR3 bases: TGTGCCTCGGGGGGTGTGAATGAAAAACTGTTTTTT.

The V and J genes are TRBV15 and TRBJ2-1, with 13 bases that match TRBD2. This CDR3 comprises 16 residues. J gave up 8 bases and V 1 base, and 5 bases lay outside the gene matches. The germline CDR1 and CDR2 sequences are LNHNV and YYDKDF (reference sequence). Here the CDR3 reads CATSRGLAGGIDEQFF. For the CDR3, the DNA is TGTGCCACCAGCAGAGGACTAGCGGGGGGTATCGATGAGCAGTTCTTC.

The gene calls are TRBV7-2 and TRBJ2-7, with D perhaps matching TRBD2 (6 bases). With 2 bases removed from V and 5 bases from J, the gap between germline ends came to 13 bases. Germline-derived CDR1 and CDR2 are SGHTA and FQGNSA. The CDR3 runs to 14 residues. The CDR3 DNA follows: TGTGCCAGCAGCTTACCGCTAGCGAGCCACGAGCAGTACTTC. Its translation: CASSLPLASHEQYF.

This sequence joins TRBV6-5 and TRBJ2-7, with D possibly being TRBD2 (6 bases). CDR1 is MNHEY and CDR2 is SVGAGI in the germline V gene. This CDR3 region has 15 residues. The V gene lost 4 bases and the J gene lost 2 bases, with 15 bases spanning the gap. CDR3 nucleotide sequence: TGTGCCAGCAGTTCCCCGGGACTGCCAACCTACGAGCAGTACTTC. The encoded protein is CASSSPGLPTYEQYF.

The V call is TRBV9, the J call TRBJ2-7; 8 bases match TRBD1. J lost 6 bases, V lost 0 bases, and 5 bases had no gene match. Germline CDR1 reads SGDLS; CDR2 reads YYNGEE. This CDR3 has 14 residues. The CDR3 nucleotides read TGTGCCAGCAGCGTAGGCAGGGGGCAGGTCGAGCAGTACTTC. As protein: CASSVGRGQVEQYF.

The rearrangement joins TRBV7-8 to TRBJ2-7, with D hard to call. CDR1 and CDR2 from the germline V gene are SGHVS and FQNEAQ. The V and J ends lost 2 bases and 1 base respectively, with 12 bases between them. The CDR3 spans 15 residues. The CDR3 coding sequence is TGTGCCAGCAGCTTAAGTCCAGTGAGGTCCTACGAGCAGTACTTC. It yields the protein CASSLSPVRSYEQYF.

CDR3 in amino acids: CASRKIGENSPLHF. For the CDR3, the DNA is TGCGCCAGCAGGAAGATAGGGGAAAATTCACCCCTCCACTTT. The chain carries TRBV5-1 and TRBJ1-6; possibly TRBD1 for D (5 bases). CDR3 length: 14 amino acids. With 5 bases removed from V and 7 bases from J, the gap between germline ends came to 13 bases. Germline CDR1 and CDR2: SGHRS and YFSETQ.

This clone was seen a single time. The chain is built from TRBV6-6 and TRBJ1-1; TRBD1 might be the D (6 bases). Germline CDR1 and CDR2: MNHNY and SVGAGI (reference sequence). Trimming pared 6 bases from V and 1 base from J, leaving 9 bases between. This CDR3 region has 13 residues. The CDR3 is CASRTQGNTEAFF. CDR3 bases: TGTGCCAGCAGAACACAGGGGAACACTGAAGCTTTCTTT.

The V gene is TRBV6-5, the J gene TRBJ2-2; 7 nucleotides align to TRBD1. The CDR3 covers 15 residues. V shed 4 bases, J shed 1 base, and the junction held 3 bases outside the gene matches. The germline V gene encodes CDR1 MNHEY and CDR2 SVGAGI. CDR3 nucleotide sequence: TGTGCCAGCAGTTCGGGACAGCTGAACACCGGGGAGCTGTTTTTT. Protein product: CASSSGQLNTGELFF.

The chain employs TRBV2 and TRBJ2-4; 9 bases map to TRBD2. Germline-derived CDR1 and CDR2 are SNHLY and FYNNEI. The CDR3 has 16 amino acids. With V trimmed by 2 bases and J by 1 base, 3 bases remained unmatched. The CDR3 reads CASSETSGRAKNIQYF. As DNA, the CDR3 is TGTGCCAGCAGTGAAACCAGCGGGAGGGCCAAAAACATTCAGTACTTC.